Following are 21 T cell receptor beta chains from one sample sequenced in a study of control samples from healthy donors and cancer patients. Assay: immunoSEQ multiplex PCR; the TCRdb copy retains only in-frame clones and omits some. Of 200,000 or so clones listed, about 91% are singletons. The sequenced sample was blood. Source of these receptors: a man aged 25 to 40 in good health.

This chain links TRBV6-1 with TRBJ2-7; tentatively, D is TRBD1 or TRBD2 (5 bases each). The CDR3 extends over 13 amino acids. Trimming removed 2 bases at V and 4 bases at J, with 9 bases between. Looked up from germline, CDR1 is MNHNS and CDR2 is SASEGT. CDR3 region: CASSELGEYEQYF. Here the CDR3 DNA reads TGTGCCAGCAGTGAATTAGGGGAGTACGAGCAGTACTTC.

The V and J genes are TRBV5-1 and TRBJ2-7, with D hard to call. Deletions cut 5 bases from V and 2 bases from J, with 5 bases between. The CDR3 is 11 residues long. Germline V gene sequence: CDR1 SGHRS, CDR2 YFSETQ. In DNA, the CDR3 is TGCGCCAGCAGACCCCCCTACGAGCAGTACTTC. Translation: CASRPPYEQYF.

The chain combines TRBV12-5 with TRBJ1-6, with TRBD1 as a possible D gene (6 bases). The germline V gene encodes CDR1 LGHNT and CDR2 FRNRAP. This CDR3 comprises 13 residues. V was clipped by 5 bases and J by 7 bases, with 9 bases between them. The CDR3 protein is CASGITGNSPLHF. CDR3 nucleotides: TGTGCTAGTGGTATAACAGGGAATTCACCCCTCCACTTT. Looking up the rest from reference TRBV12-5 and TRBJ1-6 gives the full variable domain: DARVTQTPRHKVTEMGQEVTMRCQPILGHNTVFWYRQTMMQGLELLAYFRNRAPLDDSGMPKDRFSAEMPDATLATLKIQPSEPRDSAVYFCASGITGNSPLHFGNGTRLTVT.

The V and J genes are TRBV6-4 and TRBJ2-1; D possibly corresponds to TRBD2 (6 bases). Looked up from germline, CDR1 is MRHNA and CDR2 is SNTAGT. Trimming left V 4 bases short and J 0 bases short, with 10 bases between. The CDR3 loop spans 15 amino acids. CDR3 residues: CASSGDSSSYNEQFF. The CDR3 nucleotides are TGTGCCAGCAGTGGGGACTCTAGCTCCTACAATGAGCAGTTCTTC.

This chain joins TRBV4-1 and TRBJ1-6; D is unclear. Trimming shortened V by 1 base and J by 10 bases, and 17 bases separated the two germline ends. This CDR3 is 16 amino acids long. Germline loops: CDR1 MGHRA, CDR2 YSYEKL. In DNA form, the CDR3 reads TGCGCCAGCAGCCAAGTCGGGTCCCAACCGAACTCACCCCTCCACTTT. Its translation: CASSQVGSQPNSPLHF.

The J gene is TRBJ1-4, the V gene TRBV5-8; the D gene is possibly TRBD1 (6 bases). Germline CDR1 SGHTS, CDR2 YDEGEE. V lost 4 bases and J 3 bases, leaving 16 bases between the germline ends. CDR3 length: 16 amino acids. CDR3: CASSPGQFGANEKLFF. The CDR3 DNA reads TGTGCCAGCAGCCCCGGACAGTTTGGGGCTAATGAAAAACTGTTTTTT.

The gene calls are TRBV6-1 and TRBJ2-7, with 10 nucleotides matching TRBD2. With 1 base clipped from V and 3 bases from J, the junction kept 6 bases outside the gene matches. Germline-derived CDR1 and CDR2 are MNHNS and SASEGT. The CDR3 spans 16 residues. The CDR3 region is CASSEGKLAGYYEQYF. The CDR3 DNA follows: TGTGCCAGCAGTGAAGGAAAACTAGCGGGATACTACGAGCAGTACTTC.

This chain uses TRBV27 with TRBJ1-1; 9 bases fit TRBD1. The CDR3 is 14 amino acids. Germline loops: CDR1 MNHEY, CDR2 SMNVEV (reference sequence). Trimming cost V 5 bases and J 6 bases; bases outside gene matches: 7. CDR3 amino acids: CASSPLRQGAEAFF. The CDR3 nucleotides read TGTGCCAGCAGTCCCCTGCGACAGGGGGCTGAAGCTTTCTTT.

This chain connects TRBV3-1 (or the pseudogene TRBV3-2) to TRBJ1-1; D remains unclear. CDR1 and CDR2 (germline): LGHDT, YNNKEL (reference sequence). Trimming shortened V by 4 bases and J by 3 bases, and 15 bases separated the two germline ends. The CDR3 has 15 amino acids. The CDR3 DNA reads TGTGCCAGCAGCCCGCCGGAGGGCAAATACACTGAAGCTTTCTTT. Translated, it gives CASSPPEGKYTEAFF.

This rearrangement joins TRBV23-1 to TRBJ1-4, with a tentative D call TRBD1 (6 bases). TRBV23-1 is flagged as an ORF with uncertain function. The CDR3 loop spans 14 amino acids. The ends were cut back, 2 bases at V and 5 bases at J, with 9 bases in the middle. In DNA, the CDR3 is TGCGCCAGCAGTCAACAGGGGAGGAATGAAAAACTGTTTTTT. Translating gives CASSQQGRNEKLFF.

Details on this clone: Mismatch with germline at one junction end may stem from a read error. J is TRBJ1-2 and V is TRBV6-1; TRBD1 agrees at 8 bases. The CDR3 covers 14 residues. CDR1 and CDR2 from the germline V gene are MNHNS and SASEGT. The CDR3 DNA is TGTGCCAGCACTGAAGGGACAGGACTCTATGGCTACACCTTC. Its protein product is CASTEGTGLYGYTF.

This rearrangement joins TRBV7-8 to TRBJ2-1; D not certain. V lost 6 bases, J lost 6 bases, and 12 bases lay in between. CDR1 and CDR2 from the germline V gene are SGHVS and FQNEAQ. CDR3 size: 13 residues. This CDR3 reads CASRPPDVNEQFF. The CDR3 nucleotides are TGTGCCAGCAGACCACCGGACGTCAATGAGCAGTTCTTC.

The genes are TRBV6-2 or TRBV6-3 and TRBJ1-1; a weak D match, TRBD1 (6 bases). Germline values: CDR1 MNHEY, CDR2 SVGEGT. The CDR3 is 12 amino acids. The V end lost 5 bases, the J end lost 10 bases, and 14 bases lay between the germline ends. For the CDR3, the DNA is TGTGCCAGCAGTAAGAGACAGGACGGAGCTTTCTTT. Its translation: CASSKRQDGAFF.

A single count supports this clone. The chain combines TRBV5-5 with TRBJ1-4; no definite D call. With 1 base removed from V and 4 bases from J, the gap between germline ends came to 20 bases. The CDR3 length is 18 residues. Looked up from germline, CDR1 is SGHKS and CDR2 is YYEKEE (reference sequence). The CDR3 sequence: CASSLYGETKFDNEKLFF. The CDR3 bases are TGTGCCAGCAGCTTGTACGGAGAGACCAAGTTTGATAATGAAAAACTGTTTTTT. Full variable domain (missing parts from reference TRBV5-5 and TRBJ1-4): DAGVTQSPTHLIKTRGQQVTLRCSPISGHKSVSWYQQVLGQGPQFIFQYYEKEERGRGNFPDRFSARQFPNYSSELNVNALLLGDSALYLCASSLYGETKFDNEKLFFGSGTQLSVL.

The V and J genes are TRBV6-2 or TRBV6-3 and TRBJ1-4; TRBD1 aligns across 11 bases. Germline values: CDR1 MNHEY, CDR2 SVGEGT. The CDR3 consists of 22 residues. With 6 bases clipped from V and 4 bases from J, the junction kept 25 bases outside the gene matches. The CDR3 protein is CASSLTTARGQGGSRYNEKLFF. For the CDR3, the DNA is TGTGCCAGCAGCCTCACAACGGCCCGGGGACAGGGGGGATCCCGGTATAATGAAAAACTGTTTTTT.

DNA of the CDR3: TGTGCCAGCAGTCCTACACAGGGGAGGCGCGATGAGCAGTTCTTC. Translating it yields CASSPTQGRRDEQFF. The chain has TRBV7-6 and TRBJ2-1, with a tentative D call TRBD1 (7 bases). Per germline, CDR1 SGHVS and CDR2 FNYEAQ. This CDR3 region has 15 residues. Trimming left V 6 bases short and J 8 bases short, with 20 bases between.

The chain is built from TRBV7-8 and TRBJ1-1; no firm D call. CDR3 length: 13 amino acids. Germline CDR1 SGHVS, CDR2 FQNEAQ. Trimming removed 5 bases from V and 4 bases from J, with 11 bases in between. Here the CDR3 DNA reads TGTGCCAGCAGCCTGAGGGTGTCCACTGAAGCTTTCTTT. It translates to CASSLRVSTEAFF.

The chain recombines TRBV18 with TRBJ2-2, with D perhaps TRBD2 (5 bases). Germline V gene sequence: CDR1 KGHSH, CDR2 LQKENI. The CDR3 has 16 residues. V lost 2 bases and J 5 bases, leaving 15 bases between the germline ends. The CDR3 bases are TGTGCCAGCTCACCAGTCAGAACCACGGGGACCGGGGAGCTGTTTTTT. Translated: CASSPVRTTGTGELFF.

DNA for the CDR3: TGTGCCAGCAGTTACTCGTCTATTTGGGAGGTCTGCACCTTC. This translates into CASSYSSIWEVCTF. The rearrangement uses TRBV6-5 and TRBJ1-2; D remains ambiguous. Germline CDR1 reads MNHEY; CDR2 reads SVGAGI. Trimming shortened V by 0 bases and J by 13 bases, and 18 bases separated the two germline ends. This CDR3 region has 14 residues.

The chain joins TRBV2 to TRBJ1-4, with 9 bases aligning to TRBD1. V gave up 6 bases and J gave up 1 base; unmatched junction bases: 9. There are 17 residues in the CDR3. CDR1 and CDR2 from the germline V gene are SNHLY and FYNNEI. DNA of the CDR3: TGTGCCAGCAGGGAGGGACAGGGAGCCCAAACTAATGAAAAACTGTTTTTT. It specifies CASREGQGAQTNEKLFF. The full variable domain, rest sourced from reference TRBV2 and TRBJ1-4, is EPEVTQTPSHQVTQMGQEVILRCVPISNHLYFYWYRQILGQKVEFLVSFYNNEISEKSEIFDDQFSVERPDGSNFTLKIRSTKLEDSAMYFCASREGQGAQTNEKLFFGSGTQLSVL.

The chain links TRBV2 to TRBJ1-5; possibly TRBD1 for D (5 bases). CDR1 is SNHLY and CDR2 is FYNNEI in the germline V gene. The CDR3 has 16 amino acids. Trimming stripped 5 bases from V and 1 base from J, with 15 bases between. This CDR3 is CASSREQPGSNQPQHF. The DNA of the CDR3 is TGTGCCAGCAGTAGGGAACAGCCAGGGAGCAATCAGCCCCAGCATTTT. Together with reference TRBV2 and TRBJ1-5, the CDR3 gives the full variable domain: EPEVTQTPSHQVTQMGQEVILRCVPISNHLYFYWYRQILGQKVEFLVSFYNNEISEKSEIFDDQFSVERPDGSNFTLKIRSTKLEDSAMYFCASSREQPGSNQPQHFGDGTRLSIL.